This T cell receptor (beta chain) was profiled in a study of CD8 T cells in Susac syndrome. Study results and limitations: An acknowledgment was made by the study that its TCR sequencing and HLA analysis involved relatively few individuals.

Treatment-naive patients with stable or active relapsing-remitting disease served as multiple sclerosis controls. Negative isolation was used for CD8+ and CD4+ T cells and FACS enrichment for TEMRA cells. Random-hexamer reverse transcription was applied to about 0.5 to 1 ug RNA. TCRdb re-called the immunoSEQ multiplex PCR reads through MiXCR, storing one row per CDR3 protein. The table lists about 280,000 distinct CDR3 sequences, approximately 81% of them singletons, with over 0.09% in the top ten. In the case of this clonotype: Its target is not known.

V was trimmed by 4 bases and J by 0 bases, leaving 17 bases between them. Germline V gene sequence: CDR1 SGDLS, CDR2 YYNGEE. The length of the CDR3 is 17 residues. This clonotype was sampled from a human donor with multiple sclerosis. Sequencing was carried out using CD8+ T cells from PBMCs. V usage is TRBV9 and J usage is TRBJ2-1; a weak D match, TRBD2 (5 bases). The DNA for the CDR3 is TGTGCCAGCAGCATCCCAACCGGAGGAGGCTCCTACAATGAGCAGTTCTTC. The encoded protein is CASSIPTGGGSYNEQFF.